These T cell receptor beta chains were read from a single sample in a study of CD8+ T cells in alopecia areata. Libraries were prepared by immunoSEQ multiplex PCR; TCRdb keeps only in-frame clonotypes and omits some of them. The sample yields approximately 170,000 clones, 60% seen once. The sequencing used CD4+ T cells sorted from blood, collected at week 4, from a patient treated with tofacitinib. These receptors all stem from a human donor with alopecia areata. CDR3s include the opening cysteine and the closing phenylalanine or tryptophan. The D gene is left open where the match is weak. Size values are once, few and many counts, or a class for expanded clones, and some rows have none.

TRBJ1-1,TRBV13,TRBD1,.,CASSSRQGRRNTEAFF,TGTGCCAGCAGCTCGCGACAGGGGAGGCGGAACACTGAAGCTTTCTTT
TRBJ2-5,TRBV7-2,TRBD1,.,CASSYQTGGSETQYF,TGTGCCAGCAGCTACCAAACAGGGGGCTCAGAGACCCAGTACTTC
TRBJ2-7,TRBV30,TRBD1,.,CAWSLDRNEQYF,TGTGCCTGGAGTCTGGACAGGAACGAGCAGTACTTC
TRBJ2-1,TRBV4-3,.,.,CASSQGLPKGNEQFF,TGCGCCAGCAGCCAAGGACTGCCGAAGGGTAATGAGCAGTTCTTC
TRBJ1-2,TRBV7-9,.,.,CASSLDVQAPHGYTF,TGTGCCAGCAGCTTAGATGTGCAGGCTCCTCATGGCTACACCTTC
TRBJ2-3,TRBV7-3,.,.,CASSFSTLDTQYF,TGTGCCAGCAGCTTTTCGACTCTAGATACGCAGTATTTT
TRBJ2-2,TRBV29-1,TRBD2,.,CSIVRTSYGELFF,TGCAGCATTGTCAGGACTAGTTACGGGGAGCTGTTTTTT
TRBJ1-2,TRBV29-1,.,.,CSVPTGYGYTF,TGCAGCGTCCCCACAGGGTACGGCTACACCTTC
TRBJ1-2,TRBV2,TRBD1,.,CASSFLTGAYGYTF,TGTGCCAGCAGTTTCCTGACAGGGGCCTATGGCTACACCTTC
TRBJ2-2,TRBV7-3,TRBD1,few,CASSIGTGGTGELFF,TGTGCCAGCAGCATAGGGACAGGAGGGACCGGGGAGCTGTTTTTT
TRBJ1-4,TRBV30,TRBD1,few,CAWSAQGGGEKLFF,TGTGCCTGGAGTGCCCAGGGGGGAGGTGAAAAACTGTTTTTT
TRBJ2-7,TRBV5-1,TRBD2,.,CASSLLSLAGVVDEQYF,TGCGCCAGCAGCTTGTTATCCCTAGCGGGAGTCGTGGACGAGCAGTACTTC
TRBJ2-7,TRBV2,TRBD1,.,CASSEAVTGDEQYF,TGTGCCAGCAGTGAAGCCGTGACAGGGGACGAGCAGTACTTC
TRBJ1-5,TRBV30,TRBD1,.,CAWSATGVLNQPQHF,TGTGCCTGGAGTGCGACAGGGGTGCTCAATCAGCCCCAGCATTTT
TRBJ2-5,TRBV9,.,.,CASSVGGKETQYF,TGTGCCAGCAGCGTAGGTGGAAAAGAGACCCAGTACTTC